This passage covers 19 T cell receptor beta chains from one sample sequenced in a study of T cell changes during pregnancy in multiple sclerosis. Libraries were prepared by immunoSEQ multiplex PCR; TCRdb keeps only in-frame clonotypes and omits some of them. The data hold 90,000 to 120,000 clones, with approximately 93% observed a single time. The material was peripheral blood, obtained after pregnancy. The receptors originated from a female donor with multiple sclerosis, enrolled in a pregnancy study.

V usage is TRBV4-1 and J usage is TRBJ1-1; tentatively, D is TRBD1 (5 bases). This CDR3 contains 13 residues. The germline V gene encodes CDR1 MGHRA and CDR2 YSYEKL. V lost 2 bases and J lost 11, with 15 bases in between. The DNA of the CDR3 is TGCGCCAGCAGCCAAACCGGGGGATTGTATGCTTTCTTT. Encoded protein: CASSQTGGLYAFF.

The chain is built from TRBV19 and TRBJ1-2, with 9 bases fitting TRBD1. Germline-derived CDR1 and CDR2 are LNHDA and SQIVND (reference sequence). Trimming at V came to 3 bases and at J to 6 bases, leaving 5 bases not matched to a gene. The CDR3 is 14 amino acids. The CDR3 spells CASSMPGTGNGYTF. In nucleotides, the CDR3 is TGTGCCAGTAGTATGCCGGGGACAGGGAATGGCTACACCTTC.

The V call is TRBV6-6, the J call TRBJ1-2; possible D gene TRBD1, 5 bases. CDR3 length: 16 residues. Deletions cut 1 base from V and 5 bases from J, with 17 bases between. Germline V lookup: CDR1 MNHNY, CDR2 SVGAGI (reference sequence). The CDR3 DNA sequence: TGTGCCAGCAGTTACTGGTCGGGGGACTCAAGATATGGCTACACCTTC. Protein sequence: CASSYWSGDSRYGYTF.

On this clone: Different DNA sequences within this sample yield the same CDR3. The chain carries TRBV10-3 and TRBJ2-7; 7 nucleotides line up with TRBD1. With 0 bases clipped from V and 3 bases from J, the junction kept 2 bases outside the gene matches. This CDR3 region has 14 residues. The germline V gene has CDR1 ENHRY and CDR2 SYGVKD. CDR3 sequence: CAISESDRDYEQYF. The CDR3 bases are TGTGCCATCAGTGAGTCCGACAGGGACTACGAGCAGTACTTC.

The chain joins TRBV4-1 to TRBJ1-1, with 7 nucleotides matching TRBD1. This CDR3 region has 14 residues. From germline, CDR1 is MGHRA and CDR2 YSYEKL. J was trimmed by 7 bases and V by 1 base; bases with no gene match: 6. In DNA form, the CDR3 reads TGCGCCAGCAGCCAAGCGATCCGGGACAGTGAAGCTTTCTTT. Residues: CASSQAIRDSEAFF.

The chain carries TRBV6-5 and TRBJ1-1, with D perhaps matching TRBD1 (6 bases). The length of the CDR3 is 13 residues. Between the trimmed V and J ends, which lost 8 bases and 0 bases, there was a span of 10 bases. Germline V lookup: CDR1 MNHEY, CDR2 SVGAGI. Here the CDR3 reads CASSGQLNTEAFF. The CDR3 DNA reads TGTGCCAGCTCGGGACAATTGAACACTGAAGCTTTCTTT.

This chain joins TRBV5-1 and TRBJ2-7, with 9 bases fitting TRBD2. CDR3 length equals 15 residues. V shed 0 bases and J 6 bases; nucleotides not matched to a gene: 7. Per germline, CDR1 SGHRS and CDR2 YFSETQ. Here the CDR3 reads CASSLDSGGGSEQYF. The DNA for the CDR3 is TGCGCCAGCAGCTTGGATAGCGGGGGCGGGTCCGAGCAGTACTTC.

This clone was recorded only once. The rearrangement links TRBV14 to TRBJ2-7; D is ambiguous. Germline loops: CDR1 SGHDN, CDR2 FVKESK. The CDR3 sequence is 12 residues long. The V end lost 4 bases, the J end lost 3 bases, and 7 bases lay between the germline ends. CDR3 protein: CASSPSVYEQYF. CDR3 nucleotide sequence: TGTGCCAGCAGCCCTTCGGTCTACGAGCAGTACTTC.

J is TRBJ1-2 and V is TRBV5-4, with TRBD1 as a possible D gene (6 bases). Germline V gene data show CDR1 as SGHNT and CDR2 as YYREEE (reference sequence). V was pared by 4 bases and J by 8 bases, with 21 bases between. The CDR3 has 15 amino acids. This CDR3 is CASSPGAGFQGGYTF. CDR3 DNA: TGTGCCAGCAGCCCAGGCGCAGGCTTTCAGGGGGGCTACACCTTC.

The chain joins TRBV5-6 to TRBJ1-6, with TRBD1 matching over 8 bases. CDR3 length equals 16 residues. V gave up 4 bases and J gave up 10 bases; unmatched junction bases: 13. The germline CDR1 and CDR2 sequences are SGHDT and YYEEEE. CDR3 sequence reads: CASSPGATGVVSPLHF. The CDR3 nucleotides are TGTGCCAGCAGCCCTGGGGCGACAGGGGTTGTCTCACCCCTCCACTTT.

This clone occurred a few times. Other DNA sequences from this sample encode an identical CDR3 as well. The chain combines TRBV11-2 with TRBJ1-1; D is ambiguous. From germline, CDR1 is SGHAT and CDR2 FQNNGV. V lost 1 base, J lost 5 bases, and 5 bases lay in between. The CDR3 has 12 residues. The CDR3 region has the DNA TGTGCCAGCAGCTTAGCGAGGACTGAAGCTTTCTTT. Its protein product is CASSLARTEAFF.

This clone was seen once. This chain links TRBV6-5 with TRBJ1-1, with 7 positions matching TRBD1. CDR1 is MNHEY and CDR2 is SVGAGI in the germline V gene. The CDR3 runs to 13 residues. V shed 6 bases and J 12 bases; nucleotides not matched to a gene: 13. The DNA for the CDR3 is TGTGCCAGCAGAAACAGTTTTGACAGGGATTCTTTCTTT. The encoded protein is CASRNSFDRDSFF.

The V call is TRBV5-1, the J call TRBJ2-7; 12 bases map to TRBD1. The V and J ends lost 0 bases and 6 bases, in that order; junction bases with no gene match: 7. The CDR3 is 16 residues long. Germline values: CDR1 SGHRS, CDR2 YFSETQ. CDR3 coding DNA: TGCGCCAGCAGCTTGGCGCTGGGACAGGGGGCAGGCGAGCAGTACTTC. It encodes CASSLALGQGAGEQYF.

CDR3 protein: CASRNPRESGGYTF. The DNA for the CDR3 is TGTGCCAGCAGAAATCCCAGGGAATCTGGAGGCTACACCTTC. The chain uses TRBV6-5 and TRBJ1-2; a possible D gene is TRBD1 (5 bases). From germline, CDR1 is MNHEY and CDR2 SVGAGI. The CDR3 extends over 14 amino acids. The V end was cut by 6 bases, the J end by 8 bases, with 19 bases between.

The CDR3 loop is CASSVTAGDQPQHF. The DNA of the CDR3 is TGTGCCAGTAGTGTGACGGCAGGGGATCAGCCCCAGCATTTT. The chain uses TRBV19 and TRBJ1-5, with a weak D call TRBD1 (6 bases). CDR3 length: 14 residues. Germline values: CDR1 LNHDA, CDR2 SQIVND (reference sequence). V was pared by 5 bases and J by 5 bases, with 13 bases between. Together with reference TRBV19 and TRBJ1-5, the CDR3 gives the full variable domain: DGGITQSPKYLFRKEGQNVTLSCEQNLNHDAMYWYRQDPGQGLRLIYYSQIVNDFQKGDIAEGYSVSREKKESFPLTVTSAQKNPTAFYLCASSVTAGDQPQHFGDGTRLSIL.

The chain uses TRBV6-4 and TRBJ2-3; TRBD2 might be the D (7 bases). This CDR3 comprises 14 residues. V gave up 5 bases and J gave up 6 bases, with 15 bases separating them. In germline, CDR1 is MRHNA, CDR2 SNTAGT. The CDR3 nucleotides are TGTGCCAGCAGTTGGGGGGGCTCGGGCGATACGCAGTATTTT. Translation: CASSWGGSGDTQYF.

This clone has only one observation. CDR3 amino acids: CVSAPGGKLNTQYF. CDR3 nucleotide sequence: TGTGTCAGTGCCCCGGGGGGCAAGTTAAATACGCAGTATTTT. V gene TRBV11-2 combines with J gene TRBJ2-3; TRBD2 might be the D (7 bases). CDR1 is SGHAT, CDR2 FQNNGV, per germline. There are 14 residues in the CDR3.

The chain employs TRBV15 and TRBJ2-3; 8 positions match TRBD1. CDR3 size: 18 residues. J was trimmed by 6 bases and V by 3 bases; bases with no gene match: 17. Looked up from germline, CDR1 is LNHNV and CDR2 is YYDKDF (reference sequence). The CDR3 region is CATSSTLLTGASPDTQYF. The DNA for the CDR3 is TGTGCCACCAGCAGCACCCTTCTGACAGGGGCCTCCCCGGATACGCAGTATTTT.

The genes are TRBV11-2 and TRBJ2-5; 8 nucleotides line up with TRBD1. With V trimmed by 8 bases and J by 4 bases, 6 bases remained unmatched. Germline CDR1 and CDR2: SGHAT and FQNNGV. The CDR3 is 13 amino acids. CDR3 in amino acids: CASGRGRTETQYF. CDR3 DNA: TGTGCCAGCGGCAGGGGGCGGACAGAGACCCAGTACTTC. The entire variable domain, with the rest obtained from reference TRBV11-2 and TRBJ2-5, is as follows: EAGVAQSPRYKIIEKRQSVAFWCNPISGHATLYWYQQILGQGPKLLIQFQNNGVVDDSQLPKDRFSAERLKGVDSTLKIQPAKLEDSAVYLCASGRGRTETQYFGPGTRLLVL.